Listed below are T cell receptor beta chains from one sample, sequenced in a study of tumor and adjacent non-tumor tissue in lung cancer. TCRdb analysed the multiplex PCR reads with MiXCR anew, one entry per CDR3 protein. The sample records almost 75,000 distinct CDR3 sequences, around 65% being singletons. The specimen sequenced was distant non-tumor lung tissue. The receptors stem from a woman aged 45-65 years with non-small cell lung cancer. The CDR3 runs from the conserved cysteine through the conserved F or W. A D gene is named only where the DNA matches it firmly. Clone size is not always given. Where it is, it says once, few, many or a class for expanded clones.

. | . | TRBJ1-1 | TRBV6-1 | CASSRGGDTEAFF | TGTGCCAGCTCCCGGGGGGGGGACACTGAGGCTTTCTTT
TRBD1 | . | TRBJ1-6 | TRBV13 | CANSPTTGGQFDSSLHF | TGTGCCAACAGTCCAACGACAGGGGGGCAATTTGATTCATCCCTCCACTTT
. | . | TRBJ1-1 | TRBV20-1 | CSVTGLGQGATEAFF | TGTAGTGTAACCGGACTGGGACAAGGAGCCACTGAAGCTTTCTTT
. | . | TRBJ1-1 | TRBV6-2/TRBV6-3 | CASSGDRGGYTEIFF | TGTGCCAGCAGTGGTGATAGGGGCGGGTACACTGAAATTTTCTTT
. | . | TRBJ2-1 | TRBV10-1 | CASNPDSGFGGGYEQFF | TGCGCCAGCAATCCGGACAGCGGCTTTGGTGGTGGCTATGAGCAGTTCTTC
. | many | TRBJ1-1 | TRBV20-1 | CSARVTGRDTEAFF | TGCAGTGCTAGGGTCACCGGGAGGGACACTGAAGCTTTCTTT
. | once | TRBJ2-2 | TRBV11-3 | CASSITRFTWELFF | TGTGCCAGCAGCATCACTAGATTCACCTGGGAGCTGTTTTTT
TRBD2 | few | TRBJ2-7 | TRBV11-2 | CVSSPWASGPYVQYF | TGTGTCAGCAGCCCTTGGGCTAGCGGTCCCTACGTGCAGTACTTC
TRBD1 | . | TRBJ1-5 | TRBV20-1 | CSATPGQGHYSNQLHHF | TGCAGTGCTACGCCGGGACAGGGACACTATAGCAATCAGCTCCATCATTTT
. | . | TRBJ2-6 | TRBV11-2 | CASSLTYRSSGVNILTF | TGTGCCAGCAGCTTGACATACAGGAGCTCTGGGGTCAACATCCTGACTTTC
. | . | TRBJ2-3 | TRBV11-2 | CASSLDRRQTGTQYF | TGTGCTAGCAGCTTAGATCGGCGACAGACAGGTACGCAGTATTTT
. | . | TRBJ1-4 | TRBV6-1 | CASSEAPRCRKLFF | TGTGCCAGCAGTGAAGCGCCCCGGTGCAGAAAACTGTTTTTT
TRBD1 | few | TRBJ1-2 | TRBV7-9 | CASSHPQGARGYTF | TGTGCCAGCAGCCATCCACAGGGGGCTAGAGGCTACACCTTC
. | . | TRBJ1-2 | TRBV10-3 | CTISDGQGYGYTF | TGTACCATCAGTGATGGGCAAGGTTATGGCTACACCTTC
TRBD2 | . | TRBJ2-7 | TRBV11-1 | CASSLGLAEYYEQYF | TGTGCCAGCAGCTTGGGACTAGCAGAATACTACGAGCAGTACTTC
TRBD2 | many | TRBJ2-5 | TRBV11-2 | CASSSGTSGRGFGETQYF | TGTGCCAGCAGCTCCGGGACTAGCGGGAGAGGATTCGGAGAGACCCAGTACTTC
TRBD1 | . | TRBJ1-5 | TRBV29-1 | CIITTGDSNQPQHF | TGCATCATAACTACAGGGGATAGCAATCAGCCCCAGCATTTT
. | . | TRBJ2-7 | TRBV4-3 | CASSQEQVGGARNEQYF | TGCGCCAGCAGCCAAGAGCAAGTGGGAGGAGCGAGGAACGAACAGTACTTC
TRBD1 | few | TRBJ2-1 | TRBV29-1 | CSVGGFPPGQRYDEQFF | TGCAGCGTTGGAGGCTTTCCCCCGGGACAGAGATACGATGAGCAGTTCTTC